Listed here are 2 T cell receptor beta chains from one sample, sequenced in a study of T cell changes during pregnancy in multiple sclerosis. The table came from immunoSEQ multiplex PCR; TCRdb's copy has only in-frame clones and leaves some out. The data hold over 70,000 clones, with approximately 92% observed a single time. Sample: peripheral blood, taken in the third trimester of pregnancy. These receptors were collected from a female donor in good health, enrolled as a control in a pregnancy study.

The chain couples TRBV7-9 to TRBJ1-1, with D tentatively TRBD1 (6 bases). This CDR3 is built from 14 residues. Germline V gives CDR1 SEHNR, CDR2 FQNEAQ (reference sequence). V lost 2 bases and J lost 7, with 14 bases in between. CDR3: CASSLLNRAGEAFF. The CDR3 DNA follows: TGTGCCAGCAGCTTACTAAACAGGGCGGGTGAAGCTTTCTTT.

The J gene is TRBJ2-6, the V gene TRBV27, with TRBD1 identical over 9 bases. CDR1 is MNHEY and CDR2 is SMNVEV in the germline V gene (reference sequence). With V trimmed by 6 bases and J by 2 bases, 11 bases remained unmatched. The CDR3 has 18 residues. The DNA for the CDR3 is TGTGCCAGCAGCGAAACCGGGACAGGGTTTACTGGGGCCAACGTCCTGACTTTC. Translated, it gives CASSETGTGFTGANVLTF.